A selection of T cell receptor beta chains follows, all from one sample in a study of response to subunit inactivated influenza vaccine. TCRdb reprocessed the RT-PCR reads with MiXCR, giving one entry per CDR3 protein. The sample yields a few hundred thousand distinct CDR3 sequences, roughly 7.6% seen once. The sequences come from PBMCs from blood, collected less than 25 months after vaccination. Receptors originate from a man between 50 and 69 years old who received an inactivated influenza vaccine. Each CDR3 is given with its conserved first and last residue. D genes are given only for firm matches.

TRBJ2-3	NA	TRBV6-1	CASMWSSDLSTDTQYF
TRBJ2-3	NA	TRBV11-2	CASSLDRWSGTQYF
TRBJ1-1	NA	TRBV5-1	CASSLDREMNTEAFF
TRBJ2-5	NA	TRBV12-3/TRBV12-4	CASSSTRRLETQYF
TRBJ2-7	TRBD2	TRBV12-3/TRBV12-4	CASSLGTSGRVYEQYF
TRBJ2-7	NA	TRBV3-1	CASSHPTRGDLLYEQYF
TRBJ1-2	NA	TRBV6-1	CASSTGTVYGYTF
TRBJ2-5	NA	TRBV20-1	CSARDWALALETQYF
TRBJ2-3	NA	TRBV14	CASSPLGGPSTDTQYF
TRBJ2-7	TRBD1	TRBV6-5	CASSYHRGVYEQYF
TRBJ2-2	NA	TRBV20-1	CSAQDYLKGGELFF
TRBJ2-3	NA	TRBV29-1	CSVERTRADTDTQYF
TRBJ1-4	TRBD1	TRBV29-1	CSVARGLGEKLFF
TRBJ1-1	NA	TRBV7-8	CASSLGVYGGNTEAFF
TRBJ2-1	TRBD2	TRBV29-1	CSVEIGGWENEQFF
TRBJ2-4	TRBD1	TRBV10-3	CAISEMDRNIQYF
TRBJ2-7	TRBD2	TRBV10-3	CAIRTSGKDEQYF
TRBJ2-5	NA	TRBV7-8	CASSSDSPKETQYF
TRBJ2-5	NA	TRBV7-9	CASSAPGISTQTQYF
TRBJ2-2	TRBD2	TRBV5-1	CASSLAALTSGTGELFF
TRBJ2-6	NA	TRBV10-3	CAISESSYDSSSGANVLTF
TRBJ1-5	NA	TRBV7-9	CASSLSTSNQPQHF